Listed below are T cell receptor beta chains from one sample, sequenced in a study of naive and memory T cell subsets. Each CDR3 protein gets one entry after TCRdb re-called the UMI-ligation and nested PCR reads with MiXCR. The sample consists of about 85,000 distinct CDR3 sequences, around 13% of them appearing once. Sequenced material: central memory CD4+ T cells from blood. These receptors came from a human donor in good health. CDR3s include the opening cysteine and the closing phenylalanine or tryptophan. Each record gives: V gene, clone size, D gene, J gene, CDR3 protein, CDR3 DNA. The D gene is left open where the match is weak. Size is omitted from some rows. Given values are once, few, many or a class for expanded clones.

>TRBV12-3/TRBV12-4|-|TRBD2|TRBJ2-7
CASSLCSGRADCEQYF
TGTGCCAGCAGTTTATGTAGCGGGAGGGCCGACTGCGAGCAGTACTTC
>TRBV5-1|-|TRBD1|TRBJ2-7
CASSTSGTGTYEQYF
TGCGCCAGCAGCACCTCCGGGACAGGCACCTACGAGCAGTACTTC
>TRBV6-1|few|-|TRBJ1-1
CASDVGWNTEAFF
TGTGCCAGCGATGTGGGCTGGAACACTGAAGCTTTCTTT
>TRBV29-1|few|TRBD1|TRBJ2-1
CSVEGQYNEQFF
TGCAGCGTTGAGGGACAGTACAATGAGCAGTTCTTC
>TRBV14|-|-|TRBJ1-6
CASSQLQANSPLHF
TGTGCCAGCAGCCAACTTCAGGCTAATTCACCCCTCCACTTT
>TRBV7-3|few|-|TRBJ1-1
CASSFLLARAGAFF
TGTGCCAGCAGCTTCCTACTCGCCAGGGCAGGGGCTTTCTTT
>TRBV29-1|few|-|TRBJ1-1
CSVEVGREAFF
TGCAGCGTTGAAGTTGGACGAGAAGCTTTCTTT
>TRBV28|few|TRBD1|TRBJ2-7
CASSEQGVPREQYF
TGTGCCAGCAGTGAACAGGGGGTTCCTCGCGAGCAGTACTTC
>TRBV27|many|-|TRBJ2-3
CASSLHRESTDTQYF
TGTGCCAGCAGTTTGCACAGGGAGAGCACAGATACGCAGTATTTT
>TRBV20-1|-|TRBD2|TRBJ2-3
CSARYGRAFYSQYF
TGCAGTGCTAGATACGGGAGGGCCTTTTATTCGCAGTATTTT
>TRBV6-6|-|-|TRBJ2-7
CASSYSQQVHSYEQYF
TGTGCCAGCAGTTACTCGCAACAGGTTCACTCCTACGAGCAGTACTTC
>TRBV29-1|many|-|TRBJ2-1
CSVLGLARPTYNEQFF
TGCAGCGTCTTGGGGCTAGCGCGCCCCACCTACAATGAGCAGTTCTTC
>TRBV5-4|few|-|TRBJ2-6
CASTQGQISGANVLTF
TGTGCCAGCACCCAAGGACAGATCTCTGGGGCCAACGTCCTGACTTTC
>TRBV2|-|TRBD1|TRBJ2-5
CASSEGEGGWEETQYF
TGTGCCAGCAGTGAAGGAGAAGGGGGCTGGGAAGAGACCCAGTACTTC
>TRBV11-1|-|-|TRBJ1-1
CASSPTGSTEAFF
TGTGCCAGCAGCCCCACAGGGAGCACTGAAGCTTTCTTT
>TRBV5-1|few|TRBD2|TRBJ2-5
CASSRGLAKETQYF
TGCGCCAGCAGCCGGGGACTAGCGAAGGAGACCCAGTACTTC
>TRBV19|few|-|TRBJ1-5
CATLERGYSNQPQHF
TGTGCCACTCTTGAGAGGGGTTATAGCAATCAGCCCCAGCATTTT
>TRBV5-1|many|-|TRBJ2-1
CASSLGTVYNEQFF
TGCGCCAGCAGCTTGGGGACAGTCTACAATGAGCAGTTCTTC
>TRBV20-1|-|-|TRBJ1-1
CSATREGRMDTEAFF
TGCAGTGCTACAAGGGAGGGACGGATGGACACTGAAGCTTTCTTT
>TRBV12-3/TRBV12-4|-|-|TRBJ2-7
CASSFGGAHGEQYF
TGTGCCAGCAGTTTTGGGGGGGCGCATGGCGAGCAGTACTTC
>TRBV7-2|-|TRBD2|TRBJ2-3
CASSPRLAETTDTQYF
TGTGCCAGCAGCCCAAGACTAGCGGAGACCACAGATACGCAGTATTTT
>TRBV10-3|many|TRBD2|TRBJ2-5
CAISDSAGGRETQYF
TGTGCCATCAGTGATAGTGCGGGAGGACGAGAGACCCAGTACTTC
>TRBV7-2|-|-|TRBJ2-5
CASSLVSETQYF
TGTGCCAGCAGCTTAGTTTCGGAGACCCAGTACTTC
>TRBV5-1|many|TRBD2|TRBJ2-7
CASSSAGAGGENEQYF
TGCGCCAGCAGCTCCGCCGGGGCGGGAGGTGAGAACGAGCAGTACTTC
>TRBV14|few|-|TRBJ1-2
CASSQGQGQGYGYTF
TGTGCCAGCAGCCAAGGCCAGGGGCAAGGCTATGGCTACACCTTC
>TRBV5-5|-|-|TRBJ1-2
CASSRDNRGYGYTF
TGTGCCAGCAGCCGGGACAACCGGGGCTATGGCTACACCTTC
>TRBV12-5|few|-|TRBJ2-7
CASGWAAEQYF
TGTGCTAGTGGTTGGGCGGCAGAGCAGTACTTC
>TRBV9|few|-|TRBJ2-1
CASSVAGGTAYNEQFF
TGTGCCAGCAGCGTAGCGGGCGGGACCGCCTACAATGAGCAGTTCTTC
>TRBV5-5|-|TRBD2|TRBJ2-1
CASSLGGGLRGNEQFF
TGTGCCAGCAGCTTGGGCGGGGGTTTAAGGGGCAATGAGCAGTTCTTC
>TRBV19|-|TRBD1|TRBJ1-5
CASSIQPGQNQPQHF
TGTGCCAGTAGTATACAACCGGGACAGAATCAGCCCCAGCATTTT
>TRBV3-1|-|-|TRBJ1-1
CASSQDRMEAFF
TGTGCCAGCAGCCAAGACAGGATGGAAGCTTTCTTT
>TRBV25-1|-|TRBD1|TRBJ2-5
CASSDPGTGVWETQYF
TGTGCCAGCAGTGATCCCGGGACAGGGGTATGGGAGACCCAGTACTTC
>TRBV20-1|-|-|TRBJ2-1
CSARAPAASSYNEQFF
TGCAGTGCTAGAGCTCCCGCGGCCAGCTCCTACAATGAGCAGTTCTTC
>TRBV6-6|-|TRBD1|TRBJ1-1
CAIGGTGGCKDQAFF
TGTGCCATCGGAGGGACAGGGGGCTGTAAAGATCAAGCTTTCTTT
>TRBV9|-|-|TRBJ1-1
CASSGPVPRWGGTEAFF
TGTGCCAGCAGTGGACCGGTCCCACGGTGGGGAGGCACTGAAGCTTTCTTT
>TRBV18|many|-|TRBJ2-3
CASSPPWGQEDTQYF
TGTGCCAGCTCACCACCGTGGGGGCAGGAAGATACGCAGTATTTT
>TRBV7-2|many|TRBD1|TRBJ1-5
CASRGQGVGQPQHF
TGTGCCAGCAGGGGTCAGGGGGTCGGGCAGCCCCAGCATTTT
>TRBV28|-|TRBD1|TRBJ1-6
CASSPGDRKNSPLHF
TGTGCCAGCAGTCCCGGGGACAGGAAAAATTCACCCCTCCACTTT
>TRBV20-1|few|-|TRBJ1-2
CSAWRDGYTF
TGCAGTGCTTGGAGGGATGGCTACACCTTC
>TRBV7-2|many|-|TRBJ1-6
CASSPGGGNSPLHF
TGTGCCAGCAGCCCCGGCGGGGGTAATTCACCCCTCCACTTT
>TRBV20-1|many|-|TRBJ1-1
CSARGGLVSRDSSAFF
TGCAGTGCTAGAGGCGGGTTGGTTTCCAGGGATAGTAGCGCTTTCTTT
>TRBV7-2|-|TRBD1|TRBJ1-2
CASSFPGQGKYGYTF
TGTGCCAGCAGCTTCCCCGGACAGGGAAAGTATGGCTACACCTTC
>TRBV2|few|TRBD1|TRBJ2-7
CASRPGQGKTYF
TGTGCCAGCAGGCCGGGACAGGGTAAGACGTACTTC